This T cell receptor (beta chain) emerged from a study of blood T cell repertoires in COVID-19. Study-level information: Specimens from acute and convalescent COVID-19 originated in the United States, Italy and Spain.

In the original processing: The authors estimated nucleated cell counts from reference gene primer amplification. The data were produced by immunoSEQ multiplex PCR, yet TCRdb's version contains in-frame clones alone and is incomplete. V, J and clone size derive from that table, while D and trimming were established from the DNA sequence. The sample comprises 250,000 to 350,000 clones, around nine tenths of which are singletons, and 2.5% to 3.5% rests with the top ten. The CDR3 extends over 14 amino acids. Germline V lookup: CDR1 SGHRS, CDR2 YFSETQ. Trimming removed 4 bases from V and 10 bases from J; junction bases left unmatched: 5. Cohort placement rested on clinical history that participants reported themselves. Exposed volunteers were people who met a COVID-19 case within 2 weeks before study entry.

The chain employs TRBV5-1 and TRBJ2-1; 13 bases fit TRBD2. The specimen sequenced was PBMCs or T cells enriched from blood (not recorded which). The TCR was taken from a woman between 50 and 59 years old who had been exposed to COVID-19. This CDR3 reads CASSPGTSGEEQFF. For the CDR3, the DNA is TGCGCCAGCAGCCCCGGGACTAGCGGGGAAGAGCAGTTCTTC.